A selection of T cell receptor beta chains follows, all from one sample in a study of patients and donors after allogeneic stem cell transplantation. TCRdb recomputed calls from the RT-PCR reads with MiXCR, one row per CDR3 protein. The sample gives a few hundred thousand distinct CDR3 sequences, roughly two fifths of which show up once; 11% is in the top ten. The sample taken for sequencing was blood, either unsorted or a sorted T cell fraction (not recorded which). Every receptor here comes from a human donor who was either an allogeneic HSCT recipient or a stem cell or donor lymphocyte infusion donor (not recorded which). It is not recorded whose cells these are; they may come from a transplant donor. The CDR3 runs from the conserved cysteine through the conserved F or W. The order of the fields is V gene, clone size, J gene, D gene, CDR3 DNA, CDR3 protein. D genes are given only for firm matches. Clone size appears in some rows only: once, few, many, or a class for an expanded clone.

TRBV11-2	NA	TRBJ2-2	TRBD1	TGTGCCAGCAGCTTAGATTTAACCGGGACAGCCACCGGGGAGCTGTTTTTT	CASSLDLTGTATGELFF
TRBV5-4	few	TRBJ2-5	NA	TGTGCCAGCAGCCCCTGGTCCTCTTTTAAAGAGACCCAGTACTTC	CASSPWSSFKETQYF
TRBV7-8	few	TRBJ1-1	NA	TGTGCCAGCATGTGGCCAGGGAACACTGAAGCTTTCTTT	CASMWPGNTEAFF
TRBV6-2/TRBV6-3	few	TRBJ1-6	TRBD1	TGTGCCAGCAGATCGAGGGACAGGGGTTCACCCCTCCACTTT	CASRSRDRGSPLHF
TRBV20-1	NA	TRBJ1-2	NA	TGCAGTGCCAGCACAGGTCTTCTAAAGGGCCCTAACTATGGCTACACCTTC	CSASTGLLKGPNYGYTF
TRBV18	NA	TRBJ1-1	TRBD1	TGTGCCAGCTCATTTGCCGGGACAGAAGGTTTCTTT	CASSFAGTEGFF
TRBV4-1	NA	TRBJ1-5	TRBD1	TGCGCCAGCAGCCAAGCCAGCAATTTCGACAGGGTAATTCAGCCCCAGCATTTT	CASSQASNFDRVIQPQHF
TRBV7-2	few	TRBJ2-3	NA	TGTGCCAGCAGCTTGCTTGACACAGATACGCAGTATTTT	CASSLLDTDTQYF
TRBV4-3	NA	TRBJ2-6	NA	TGCGCCAGCAGCCAAGAAACTCTCCCTCTCTCTGGGGCCAACGTCCTGACTTTC	CASSQETLPLSGANVLTF
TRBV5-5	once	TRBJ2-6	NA	TGTGCCAGCAGCTTGGTGGTGTTTGTAGGGACCGGGGCCAACGTCCTGACTTTC	CASSLVVFVGTGANVLTF
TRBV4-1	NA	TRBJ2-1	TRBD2	TGCGCCAGCAGCCCCCGGGAGGGTATTTCCTACAATGAGCAGTTCTTC	CASSPREGISYNEQFF
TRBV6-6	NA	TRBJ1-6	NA	TGTGCCAGCAGTTACGTCGGGAGCAGCTCCTATAATTCACCCCTCCACTTT	CASSYVGSSSYNSPLHF
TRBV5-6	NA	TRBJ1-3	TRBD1	TGTGCCAGCAGTCACGGGACAGGGGCTGGAAACACCATATATTTT	CASSHGTGAGNTIYF
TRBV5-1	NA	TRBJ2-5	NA	TGCGCCAGCAGCTTGGACAGCAGCCAAGAGACCCAGTACTTC	CASSLDSSQETQYF
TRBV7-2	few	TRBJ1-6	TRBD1	TGTGCCAGTCGGGGGACAGGGCGGTATTCACCCCTCCACTTT	CASRGTGRYSPLHF
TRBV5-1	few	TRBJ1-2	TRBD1	TGCGCCAGCAGCCCAAGGACAGGGAGGAACTATGGCTACACCTTC	CASSPRTGRNYGYTF
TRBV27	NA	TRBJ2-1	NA	TGTGCCAGCCGCTCGGGCATCGCAACCTACAATGAGCAGTTCTTC	CASRSGIATYNEQFF
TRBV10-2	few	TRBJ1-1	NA	TGCGCCAGCAGTGATGGGGGGTCGGACACTGAAGCTTTCTTT	CASSDGGSDTEAFF
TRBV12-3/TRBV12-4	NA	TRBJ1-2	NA	TGTGCCAGCAGTCCCGGGACCGCTACTAACTATGGCTACACCTTC	CASSPGTATNYGYTF
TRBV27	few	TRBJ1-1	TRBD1	TGTGCCAGCAGTTTAACCCAGGGGGGGAACACTGAAGCTTTCTTT	CASSLTQGGNTEAFF
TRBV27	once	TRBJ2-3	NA	TGTGCCAGCAGTTTACGGAGGAGGGTACCAGATACGCAGTATTTT	CASSLRRRVPDTQYF
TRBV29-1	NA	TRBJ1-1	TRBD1	TGCAGCGGGGGACAGTCGAACACTGAAGCTTTCTTT	CSGGQSNTEAFF
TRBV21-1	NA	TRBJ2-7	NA	TGTGCCAGCAGCTCAGGCGTGCAGGATTCAGCCTACGAGCAGTACTTC	CASSSGVQDSAYEQYF
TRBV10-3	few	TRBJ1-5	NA	TGTGCCATCGGCGACCTGGGGTATCAGCCCCAGCATTTT	CAIGDLGYQPQHF
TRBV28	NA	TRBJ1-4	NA	TGTGCCAGCAGCCCGCCAGGGGATAATGAAAAACTGTTTTTT	CASSPPGDNEKLFF
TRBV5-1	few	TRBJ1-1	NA	TGCGCCAGCAGCCTGGAAATTGAGGGGGGAACTGAAGCTTTCTTT	CASSLEIEGGTEAFF
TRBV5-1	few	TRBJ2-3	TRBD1	TGCGCCAGCAGCTGGACAGGGGAGGATACGCAGTATTTT	CASSWTGEDTQYF
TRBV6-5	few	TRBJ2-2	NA	TGTGCCAGCAGTTACTCGACTGACCCTTCGGGCACCGGGGAGCTGTTTTTT	CASSYSTDPSGTGELFF
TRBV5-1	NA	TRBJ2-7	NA	TGCGCCAGCAGCTTGGTAGGGGAGCAGTCCTTC	CASSLVGEQSF
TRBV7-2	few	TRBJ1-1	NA	TGTGCCAGCTTCCTTGAAAGGGGGAACACTGAAGCTTTCTTT	CASFLERGNTEAFF